This TCR beta chain was sequenced in a study of blood T cell repertoires in COVID-19. The table came from immunoSEQ multiplex PCR; TCRdb's copy has only in-frame clones and leaves some out. The sample consists of around 300,000 clones, over 75% of them appearing once. The V gene end was trimmed by 3 bases and the J gene end by 4 bases; junction bases not matched to a gene: 9. Germline V lookup: CDR1 DFQATT, CDR2 SNEGSKA (reference sequence). The CDR3 extends over 15 amino acids. Participants, about 18 to 90 years old, spanned more than 20 US areas. Allocation to cohorts depended on clinical history reported by the participants.

The sequence was obtained from a woman aged 18-30 years who had recovered from COVID-19. The chain employs TRBV20-1 and TRBJ2-5; 9 bases fit TRBD2. The sample taken for sequencing was PBMCs or T cells enriched from blood (not recorded which). CDR3 residues: CSASPLAGKRETQYF. The DNA of the CDR3 is TGCAGTGCTAGTCCGCTAGCGGGGAAGAGAGAGACCCAGTACTTC.